This T cell receptor beta chain was recorded in a study of cytomegalovirus exposure and HLA in healthy donors. Overall study results and limits: A cluster of highly shared sequence variants was likely a sequencing artifact.

As to this clone: No antigen is known for it.

Primers included in the PCR were 60 Vbeta and 13 Jbeta primers. Profiled with immunoSEQ multiplex PCR; TCRdb holds only in-frame clones, not every one. Here the sample table reports more than 95,000 clones. Sequences were obtained from PBMCs. The sequence came from a man between 18 and 35 years old in good health and CMV-seronegative.

CDR3 sequence reads: CASSVDSLLRGNTIYF. In DNA, the CDR3 is TGTGCCAGCAGCGTAGACTCCCTTTTGCGTGGAAACACCATATATTTT. The J gene is TRBJ1-3, the V gene TRBV9, with D unclear. CDR1 is SGDLS, CDR2 YYNGEE, per germline. The V and J ends lost 0 bases and 3 bases respectively, with 13 bases between them. The CDR3 consists of 16 residues.